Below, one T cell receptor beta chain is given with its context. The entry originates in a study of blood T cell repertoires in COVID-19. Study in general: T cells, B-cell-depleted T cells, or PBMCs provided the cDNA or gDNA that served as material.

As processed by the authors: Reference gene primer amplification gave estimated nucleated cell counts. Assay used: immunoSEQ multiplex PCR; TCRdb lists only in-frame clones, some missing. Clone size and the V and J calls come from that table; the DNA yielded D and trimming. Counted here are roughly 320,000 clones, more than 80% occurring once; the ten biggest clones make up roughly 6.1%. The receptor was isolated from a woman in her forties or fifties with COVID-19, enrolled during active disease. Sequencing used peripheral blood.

CDR3 in DNA: TGCGCCAGCAGCCAAGATAGGGGGTGGAGCAATCAGCCCCAGCATTTT. Protein sequence: CASSQDRGWSNQPQHF. The J gene is TRBJ1-5, the V gene TRBV4-1; TRBD1 is a possible D gene (6 bases). V lost 0 bases and J 1 base, leaving 10 bases between the germline ends. Germline CDR1 and CDR2: MGHRA and YSYEKL. This CDR3 comprises 16 residues.